This passage covers 27 T cell receptor beta chains from one sample sequenced in a study of tissue T cells after allogeneic stem cell transplantation. Time point defined: mouse harvest day 7 after allogeneic transplant. Each mouse received 10^7 T-cell-depleted marrow cells plus 10^6 splenic CD5+ T cells by tail vein. The data were produced by immunoSEQ multiplex PCR, yet TCRdb's version contains in-frame clones alone and is incomplete. Here the sample spans some 6,600 clones, about 53% being singletons. The sample taken for sequencing was gut tissue. Source of these receptors: a female BALB/c mouse given C57BL/6 T cells with graft-versus-host disease after an allogeneic hematopoietic cell transplant.

Note on this clone: All gene names here are mouse names. The read terminates 1 residue ahead of where the CDR3 ends, so the germline J gene completes it. The J gene is TRBJ1-4, the V gene TRBV1; no clear D gene. This CDR3 has 13 residues. From germline, CDR1 is NSQYPW and CDR2 LRSPGD (reference sequence). Trimming stripped 0 bases from V and 12 bases from J, with 11 bases between. The CDR3 is CTCSAESSSGLFF. The CDR3 bases that were read are TGCACCTGCAGTGCAGAAAGCAGCTCCGGATTATTT.

Details on this clone: The genes and germline here are from mouse. The CDR3 end is not reached by the read, which stops 1 residue before it; the germline J gene fills it in. The rearrangement joins TRBV16 to TRBJ2-7; D is uncertain. Trimming left V 2 bases short and J 0 bases short, with 5 bases between. CDR1 is SGHSA, CDR2 FRNQAP, per germline. This CDR3 region has 13 residues. The CDR3 DNA, read in part, is TGTGCAAGCAGCTTACGACCCTCCTATGAACAGTAC. Protein product: CASSLRPSYEQY. Given in full, the CDR3 is CASSLRPSYEQYF.

Concerning this clone itself: The genes and germline here are from mouse. The CDR3 is cut off 1 residue early in the read; its end comes from the germline J gene. This same CDR3 is encoded by further DNA sequences in the sample. The genes are TRBV26 and TRBJ2-5; D gene ambiguous. The ends were cut back, 4 bases at V and 3 bases at J, with 2 bases in the middle. The CDR3 has 11 amino acids. From germline, CDR1 is KGHPV and CDR2 FQNQEV (reference sequence). The sequenced part of the CDR3 DNA is TGTGCCAGCAGTCCTCAAGACACCCAGTAC. Translating gives CASSPQDTQY. The whole CDR3 sequence is CASSPQDTQYF.

A word on this clone: The genes are named according to mouse. The read halts 1 residue ahead of the CDR3 end, with the missing end drawn from the germline J gene. J is TRBJ2-5 and V is TRBV23; the table calls TRBD2, which could not be checked here. Per germline, CDR1 KGHTA and CDR2 FQNQQP. This CDR3 contains 15 residues. The CDR3 bases that were read are TGCTCCAGCAGTCTCCGACTGGGGGGGCAAGACACCCAGTAC. Its translation is CSSSLRLGGQDTQY. The entire CDR3 protein is CSSSLRLGGQDTQYF.

Concerning this clone: Any gene name here is a mouse gene name. The sequenced fragment ends 1 residue before the CDR3 boundary, so the rest is inferred from the germline J gene. This chain links TRBV15 with TRBJ2-7; 8 positions match TRBD2. Germline V gene sequence: CDR1 SGHND, CDR2 FRSKSL. Unmatched junction bases numbered 1, after V lost 3 bases and J lost 3 bases. The CDR3 runs 13 residues. The CDR3: CASSLGGRYEQYF. Incomplete CDR3 DNA: TGTGCCAGCAGTTTGGGGGGGCGCTATGAACAGTAC.

Sample share makes this clone medium-sized. Gene names refer to mouse genes. The read ends 1 residue before the CDR3 terminus; that terminus is restored from the germline J gene. The V gene is TRBV26, the J gene TRBJ1-3; D is possibly TRBD1 (6 bases). This CDR3 is built from 15 residues. Between the trimmed V and J ends, which lost 0 bases and 0 bases, there was a span of 6 bases. Germline CDR1 is KGHPV and CDR2 is FQNQEV (reference sequence). The sequenced CDR3 bases are TGTGCCAGCAGTCTGTCGGGGGCTTCTGGAAATACGCTCTAT. As protein: CASSLSGASGNTLY. The full-length CDR3 reads as CASSLSGASGNTLYF.

Concerning this clone itself: The genes are named according to mouse. The read terminates 1 residue ahead of where the CDR3 ends, so the germline J gene completes it. The chain links TRBV26 to TRBJ1-3; D ambiguous. The CDR3 loop spans 14 amino acids. The germline V gene has CDR1 KGHPV and CDR2 FQNQEV (reference sequence). V lost 2 bases, J lost 2 bases, and 7 bases lay in between. The DNA read from the CDR3 is TGTGCCAGCAGTCTGACCCGGGCTGGAAATACGCTCTAT. The encoded protein is CASSLTRAGNTLY. The full CDR3 sequence reads CASSLTRAGNTLYF.

As for this clone: Germline and genes here are mouse. The read terminates 1 residue before the CDR3 end, so the remaining end is supplied by the germline J gene. The chain has TRBV3 and TRBJ2-1, with 7 bases lining up with TRBD2. CDR3 length: 15 amino acids. J gave up 0 bases and V 5 bases, and 4 bases lay outside the gene matches. Germline assignment: CDR1 SNHLY and CDR2 FYNGKV (reference sequence). The CDR3 bases that were read are TGTGCCAGCAGCAAAACTGGGGTTAACTATGCTGAGCAGTTC. As protein: CASSKTGVNYAEQF. The complete CDR3 protein is CASSKTGVNYAEQFF.

In this sample, this clone turned up once. The gene symbols are mouse symbols. The CDR3 end falls 1 residue outside the read, so it is completed with the germline J gene. The V and J genes are TRBV12-2 and TRBJ1-2; TRBD1 is a possible D gene (5 bases). The V end was cut by 0 bases, the J end by 3 bases, with 10 bases between. This CDR3 has 14 amino acids. Germline CDR1 reads SGHLS; CDR2 reads HYDKME. Partial CDR3 DNA: TGTGCCAGCTCTCTCCGCAGGGTGGACTCCGACTACACC. Protein: CASSLRRVDSDYT. The whole CDR3 sequence reads CASSLRRVDSDYTF.

For this clone: Gene names are the mouse ones. The observed sequence ends 1 residue before the CDR3 terminus, with the missing tail filled in from the germline J gene. This sequence joins TRBV5 and TRBJ2-7; 11 positions agree with TRBD2. V lost 3 bases and J lost 5; bases outside the gene matches: 3. The length of the CDR3 is 14 residues. Germline V lookup: CDR1 LGHNA, CDR2 YNLKQL (reference sequence). CDR3 amino acids: CASSHPGLGDEQYF. The CDR3 DNA, read in part, is TGTGCCAGCAGCCACCCGGGACTGGGGGATGAACAGTAC.

This clone is large within its sample. The listed genes are named as in mouse. The observed sequence ends 1 residue before the CDR3 terminus, with the missing tail filled in from the germline J gene. The chain is built from TRBV5 and TRBJ2-7, with D perhaps being TRBD1 or TRBD2 (6 bases each). The ends were cut back, 1 base at V and 7 bases at J, with 14 bases in the middle. Germline values: CDR1 LGHNA, CDR2 YNLKQL (reference sequence). The CDR3 length is 14 residues. The CDR3 DNA, read in part, is TGTGCCAGCAGCCAAGCCGGGGGCGCGAGGGAACAGTAC. It is translated as CASSQAGGAREQY. From start to end, the CDR3 is CASSQAGGAREQYF.

Judged by abundance, this clone is medium-sized. The listed genes are named as in mouse. The read stops 1 residue short of the end of the CDR3; the missing end is completed from the germline J gene. The V call is TRBV29, the J call TRBJ2-7; 8 bases line up with TRBD2. Germline V gene lookup returns CDR1 MSHET and CDR2 SYDVDS. CDR3 size: 13 residues. V was pared by 4 bases and J by 2 bases, with 1 base of the junction left unmatched. Here the CDR3 reads CASSWDWPYEQYF. Incomplete CDR3 DNA: TGTGCTAGCAGTTGGGACTGGCCCTATGAACAGTAC.

Remarks on this clone: Gene names refer to mouse genes. The CDR3 extends 1 residue past the end of the read, so its final part is completed from the germline J gene. The chain uses TRBV23 and TRBJ2-1; the table's D call, TRBD2, has no DNA check behind it. The CDR3 covers 13 residues. Germline V lookup: CDR1 KGHTA, CDR2 FQNQQP. The CDR3 here is CSSSRLGYAEQFF. CDR3 DNA (partial): TGCTCCAGCAGCCGACTGGGCTATGCTGAGCAGTTC.

This clone is categorized as large (0.1 to 1%). The gene names here belong to mouse. The read terminates 1 residue ahead of where the CDR3 ends, so the germline J gene completes it. The sample has other DNA sequences that encode this CDR3 too. The V call is TRBV16, the J call TRBJ1-2; D remains unclear. CDR1 SGHSA and CDR2 FRNQAP come from the germline V gene. The CDR3 loop spans 13 amino acids. V was pared by 1 base and J by 4 bases, with 7 bases between. The sequenced CDR3 bases are TGTGCAAGCAGCTTAGGGGGTACCTCCGACTACACC. Its translation is CASSLGGTSDYT. The entire CDR3 protein is CASSLGGTSDYTF.

This clone was seen a handful of times. The germline and genes are mouse ones. Read coverage stops 1 residue before the CDR3 terminus; the germline J gene supplies the remainder. The V and J genes are TRBV26 and TRBJ1-3, with a possible D match to TRBD1 (6 bases). This CDR3 contains 13 residues. V was pared by 6 bases and J by 2 bases, with 8 bases between. Germline loops: CDR1 KGHPV, CDR2 FQNQEV (reference sequence). Incomplete CDR3 DNA: TGTGCCAGCAGCGCAGGGGCTGGAAATACGCTCTAT. Its translation is CASSAGAGNTLY. The full-length CDR3 reads as CASSAGAGNTLYF.

In the case of this clone: Mouse gene names and germline throughout. Coverage ceases 1 residue before the CDR3 finishes, and the germline J gene fills in the end. This rearrangement joins TRBV19 to TRBJ1-6, with 8 bases that match TRBD1. TRBJ1-6 counts as an open reading frame of uncertain function. V trimming: 0 bases; J trimming: 4 bases; junction bases outside the gene matches: 0. Germline CDR1 FNHDT, CDR2 SITEND (reference sequence). The CDR3 length is 15 residues. Incomplete CDR3 DNA: TGTGCCAGCAGTATAGGGACAGGGTATAATTCGCCCCTCTAC. The encoded protein is CASSIGTGYNSPLY. The entire CDR3 protein is CASSIGTGYNSPLYF.

Details on this clone: Gene names and germline match the mouse. Read coverage stops 1 residue before the CDR3 terminus; the germline J gene supplies the remainder. The chain couples TRBV12-1 to TRBJ1-2; TRBD1 aligns across 8 bases. V shed 1 base and J 4 bases; nucleotides not matched to a gene: 4. The V gene's germline CDR1 is SGHSN and CDR2 HYEKVE. The CDR3 is made up of 14 amino acids. The CDR3 protein is CASSLQGAGSDYTF. The CDR3 bases that were read are TGTGCCAGCTCTCTGCAGGGGGCAGGCTCCGACTACACC.

A remark on this clone: Gene labels here are mouse ones. The CDR3 loop reads CASSLTGQNTLYF. The covered CDR3 bases are TGTGCCAGCAGTCTGACAGGGCAAAACACCTTGTAC. J is TRBJ2-4 and V is TRBV26; D is possibly TRBD1 (6 bases). Read coverage stops 1 residue before the CDR3 terminus; the germline J gene supplies the remainder. V dropped 2 bases and J dropped 3 bases, with 6 bases sitting between them. The CDR3 is 13 amino acids. Germline V gives CDR1 KGHPV, CDR2 FQNQEV (reference sequence).

On this clone: Mouse gene names apply. From the germline J gene comes the end of the CDR3, since the read stops 1 residue before it. The chain carries TRBV24 and TRBJ2-4, with a weak D call TRBD2 (6 bases). CDR1 KGHTA and CDR2 FRNEEI come from the germline V gene. V was shortened by 4 bases and J by 1 base, with 9 bases between the two germline ends. The CDR3 extends over 14 amino acids. Here the CDR3 reads CASSPNWGQNTLYF. Partial CDR3 DNA: TGTGCCAGCAGTCCAAACTGGGGTCAAAACACCTTGTAC.

With regard to this clone: Gene names denote mouse genes. The CDR3 end falls 1 residue outside the read, so it is completed with the germline J gene. This CDR3 is also generated by other DNA sequences in the sample. The J gene is TRBJ2-1, the V gene TRBV26, with D tentatively TRBD1 (5 bases). CDR1 KGHPV and CDR2 FQNQEV come from the germline V gene (reference sequence). V shed 6 bases and J shed 4 bases, with 10 bases lying between them. The CDR3 has 13 amino acids. Here the CDR3 reads CASSPGLYAEQFF. CDR3 DNA (partial): TGTGCCAGCAGCCCAGGGCTGTATGCTGAGCAGTTC. Drawing the rest from reference TRBV26 and TRBJ2-1, the complete variable domain is NSKVIQTPRYLVKGQGQKAKMRCIPEKGHPVVFWYQQNKNNEFKFLINFQNQEVLQQIDMTEKRFSAECPSNSPCSLEIQSSEAGDSALYLCASSPGLYAEQFFGPGTRLTVL.

Turning to this clone: Gene names are the mouse ones. The CDR3 extends 1 residue past the end of the read, so its final part is completed from the germline J gene. This chain links TRBV12-1 with TRBJ2-4; 8 positions match TRBD2. The J segment lost 4 bases and the V segment lost 0 bases, leaving 2 bases of the junction unmatched. Germline-derived CDR1 and CDR2 are SGHSN and HYEKVE. The CDR3 has 14 amino acids. CDR3 sequence: CASSLLGGKNTLYF. The sequenced part of the CDR3 DNA is TGTGCCAGCTCTCTCCTGGGGGGAAAAAACACCTTGTAC.

Regarding this clone: The gene names given are mouse names. The CDR3 end falls 1 residue outside the read, so it is completed with the germline J gene. This chain links TRBV31 with TRBJ1-4, with TRBD1 matching over 10 bases. This CDR3 is 13 amino acids long. CDR1 and CDR2 (germline): GKSSPN, SITVG. Trimming took 5 bases from V and 4 from J; bases not matched to a gene: 1. CDR3 residues: CAWGDRGNERLFF. The DNA read from the CDR3 is TGTGCCTGGGGGGACAGGGGCAACGAAAGATTATTT.

A few counts support this clone. Gene names denote mouse genes. The CDR3 goes on 1 residue after the read ends, and that part is filled in from the germline J gene. The chain couples TRBV23 to TRBJ2-1; TRBD2 is the table's D call and was not checked against the DNA. CDR1 is KGHTA and CDR2 is FQNQQP in the germline V gene. This CDR3 contains 14 residues. Partial CDR3 DNA: TGCTCCAGCAGTCAACTGGGGGGCTATGCTGAGCAGTTC. Residues: CSSSQLGGYAEQF. The whole CDR3 sequence reads CSSSQLGGYAEQFF.

In regard to this clone: Germline and genes: mouse. Read sequence stops 1 residue before the CDR3 end, and the germline J gene provides the missing end. The chain recombines TRBV23 with TRBJ2-5. The CDR3 spans 14 residues. Germline V gene data show CDR1 as KGHTA and CDR2 as FQNQQP. CDR3 sequence reads: CSSSQLHYQDTQYF. Incomplete CDR3 DNA: TGCTCCAGCAGTCAATTGCATTACCAAGACACCCAGTAC. The entire variable domain, with the rest obtained from reference TRBV23 and TRBJ2-5, is as follows: DAAVTQKPRYLIKMKGQEAEMKCIPEKGHTAVFWYQQKQSKELKFLIYFQNQQPLDQIDMVKERFSAVCPSSSLCSLGIRTCEAEDSALYLCSSSQLHYQDTQYFGPGTRLLVL.

In regard to this clone: Gene labels here are mouse ones. The read halts 1 residue ahead of the CDR3 end, with the missing end drawn from the germline J gene. This sequence joins TRBV26 and TRBJ1-3, with D hard to call. Germline V CDR1 and CDR2: KGHPV, FQNQEV (reference sequence). CDR3 size: 15 residues. With 0 bases removed from V and 2 bases from J, the gap between germline ends came to 8 bases. The chain's CDR3 is CASSLSSQAGNTLYF. The covered CDR3 bases are TGTGCCAGCAGTCTGTCGAGTCAGGCTGGAAATACGCTCTAT.

A remark on this clone: The genes and germline here are from mouse. Read sequence stops 1 residue before the CDR3 end, and the germline J gene provides the missing end. The chain has TRBV24 and TRBJ2-7; 11 bases fit TRBD2. Trimming cost V 4 bases and J 4 bases; bases outside gene matches: 3. The CDR3 sequence is 14 residues long. CDR1 is KGHTA, CDR2 FRNEEI, per germline. The CDR3 spells CASSPRLGGYEQYF. The DNA read from the CDR3 is TGTGCCAGCAGTCCCAGACTGGGGGGGTATGAACAGTAC.

A word on this clone: Gene names are the mouse ones. The observed sequence ends 1 residue before the CDR3 terminus, with the missing tail filled in from the germline J gene. V is TRBV26 and J is TRBJ1-1; D ambiguous. The germline V and J ends were trimmed by 2 bases and 1 base, with 11 bases remaining between them. The CDR3 length is 15 residues. Looked up from germline, CDR1 is KGHPV and CDR2 is FQNQEV (reference sequence). The CDR3 DNA, read in part, is TGTGCCAGCAGTCTGGCGGGGAGAAAAAACACAGAAGTCTTC. Translated, it gives CASSLAGRKNTEVF. Given in full, the CDR3 is CASSLAGRKNTEVFF.